One and the same sample provided the 17 T cell receptor beta chains below, sequenced in a study of CD8 T cells in Susac syndrome (dated by TCRdb to between 2018 and 2021). The library relied on the immunoSEQ multiplex PCR assay. RNA was extracted with the RNeasy kit and roughly 0.45 to 1 ug was reverse transcribed using random hexamers. TCRdb ran its own pipeline on the public reads, namely fastp trimming at Q25 and MiXCR clone calling, and kept in-frame beta chains. Rows are unified per CDR3 protein, each entry keeping the most common DNA and genes. The sample includes a few hundred thousand distinct CDR3 sequences, with 85% observed a single time. The top ten clones comprise about 0.11% of the sample. Material: CD8+ T cells from PBMCs. The source of these receptors is a human donor with multiple sclerosis.

The rearrangement uses TRBV4-1 and TRBJ1-1; the D is unclear. Germline V gives CDR1 MGHRA, CDR2 YSYEKL. The CDR3 length is 14 residues. Trimming took 0 bases from V and 1 from J, leaving 6 bases between them. CDR3 region: CASSQEWANTEAFF. In DNA form, the CDR3 reads TGCGCCAGCAGCCAAGAATGGGCGAACACTGAAGCTTTCTTT.

The genes are TRBV5-4 and TRBJ2-1; a possible D gene is TRBD2 (6 bases). The CDR3 runs 15 residues. V shed 1 base and J shed 6 bases, with 14 bases lying between them. Germline-derived CDR1 and CDR2 are SGHNT and YYREEE (reference sequence). The CDR3 loop is CASSLRRVSGNEQFF. The CDR3, as DNA: TGTGCCAGCAGCTTGCGGAGGGTGTCGGGCAATGAGCAGTTCTTC.

This sequence joins TRBV12-3 or TRBV12-4 and TRBJ1-1, with D perhaps TRBD1 (6 bases). The V gene lost 8 bases and the J gene lost 6 bases, with 13 bases spanning the gap. The CDR3 length is 12 residues. This chain's CDR3 is CASLPGGSEAFF. The DNA for the CDR3 is TGTGCCAGCTTGCCGGGGGGCTCTGAAGCTTTCTTT.

The chain has TRBV19 and TRBJ1-5, with D maybe TRBD1 (6 bases). The germline V gene has CDR1 LNHDA and CDR2 SQIVND (reference sequence). CDR3 size: 16 residues. V lost 2 bases and J lost 1, with 12 bases in between. CDR3: CASSIIGQPSNQPQHF. Here the CDR3 DNA reads TGTGCCAGTAGTATAATCGGACAGCCAAGCAATCAGCCCCAGCATTTT.

This chain uses TRBV7-9 with TRBJ2-7; D not certain. The germline V gene encodes CDR1 SEHNR and CDR2 FQNEAQ (reference sequence). The CDR3 loop spans 11 amino acids. The V end was cut by 3 bases, the J end by 7 bases, with 7 bases between. DNA for the CDR3: TGTGCCAGCAGCTTTAACGGGGAGCAGTACTTC. Protein product: CASSFNGEQYF. Variable domain in full (rest from reference TRBV7-9 and TRBJ2-7): DTGVSQNPRHKITKRGQNVTFRCDPISEHNRLYWYRQTLGQGPEFLTYFQNEAQLEKSRLLSDRFSAERPKGSFSTLEIQRTEQGDSAMYLCASSFNGEQYFGPGTRLTVT.

The chain uses TRBV20-1 and TRBJ2-5, with 7 bases matching TRBD2. J was trimmed by 4 bases and V by 5 bases; bases with no gene match: 19. There are 17 residues in the CDR3. Germline assignment: CDR1 DFQATT and CDR2 SNEGSKA (reference sequence). CDR3 DNA sequence: TGCAGTGCTTATACCGGGACTACGCCCTCCGTGTTAGAGACCCAGTACTTC. Its protein is CSAYTGTTPSVLETQYF.

A single count supports this clonotype. The chain links TRBV6-6 to TRBJ1-2; TRBD1 is a possible D gene (6 bases). V lost 2 bases and J 6 bases, leaving 10 bases between the germline ends. From germline, CDR1 is MNHNY and CDR2 SVGAGI (reference sequence). This CDR3 region has 13 residues. This chain's CDR3 is CASSYNRVDGYTF. The CDR3, as DNA: TGTGCCAGCAGTTACAACAGGGTTGATGGCTACACCTTC.

CDR3 DNA sequence: TGTGCCAGCAGCTTAGTTCCCGATTTTCCAGGTCCGAATTCACCCCTCCACTTT. Translated: CASSLVPDFPGPNSPLHF. This chain uses TRBV7-9 with TRBJ1-6; D is unresolved. The length of the CDR3 is 18 residues. Germline-derived CDR1 and CDR2 are SEHNR and FQNEAQ (reference sequence). V was clipped by 1 base and J by 7 bases, with 20 bases between them.

This sequence joins TRBV28 and TRBJ2-7; 7 bases are shared with TRBD2. The CDR3 sequence is 14 residues long. Germline loops: CDR1 MDHEN, CDR2 SYDVKM. V trimming: 6 bases; J trimming: 5 bases; junction bases outside the gene matches: 10. As DNA, the CDR3 is TGTGCCAGCAGCCGCCTCCCCCGGGAGGACGAGCAGTACTTC. This translates into CASSRLPREDEQYF. Variable domain in full (rest from reference TRBV28 and TRBJ2-7): DVKVTQSSRYLVKRTGEKVFLECVQDMDHENMFWYRQDPGLGLRLIYFSYDVKMKEKGDIPEGYSVSREKKERFSLILESASTNQTSMYLCASSRLPREDEQYFGPGTRLTVT.

This rearrangement joins TRBV9 to TRBJ2-4; weak D call: TRBD1 (5 bases). V was pared by 1 base and J by 3 bases, with 11 bases between. The CDR3 runs to 15 residues. Germline V gene data show CDR1 as SGDLS and CDR2 as YYNGEE. The chain's CDR3 is CASSVSREGKNIQYF. Here the CDR3 DNA reads TGTGCCAGCAGCGTATCCAGGGAAGGCAAAAACATTCAGTACTTC. Filled out from reference TRBV9 and TRBJ2-4, the complete variable domain reads DSGVTQTPKHLITATGQRVTLRCSPRSGDLSVYWYQQSLDQGLQFLIQYYNGEERAKGNILERFSAQQFPDLHSELNLSSLELGDSALYFCASSVSREGKNIQYFGAGTRLSVL.

This rearrangement joins TRBV6-2 or TRBV6-3 to TRBJ2-7; tentative D call: TRBD1 (6 bases). This CDR3 contains 15 residues. V was pared by 6 bases and J by 6 bases, with 21 bases between. Looked up from germline, CDR1 is MNHEY and CDR2 is SVGEGT. CDR3 in DNA: TGTGCCAGCAGCGGTTCTACAAGGACAGTCAGCGAGCAGTACTTC. It codes for CASSGSTRTVSEQYF.

The chain has TRBV28 and TRBJ2-7; a possible D gene is TRBD1 (5 bases). Germline assignment: CDR1 MDHEN and CDR2 SYDVKM. The CDR3 is 14 amino acids. V shed 3 bases and J shed 3 bases, with 12 bases lying between them. In nucleotides, the CDR3 is TGTGCCAGCAGTTTCTCAGGGTCCTACTACGAGCAGTACTTC. Protein: CASSFSGSYYEQYF. Using reference TRBV28 and TRBJ2-7 for the parts outside the CDR3, the full variable domain is DVKVTQSSRYLVKRTGEKVFLECVQDMDHENMFWYRQDPGLGLRLIYFSYDVKMKEKGDIPEGYSVSREKKERFSLILESASTNQTSMYLCASSFSGSYYEQYFGPGTRLTVT.

The chain has TRBV20-1 and TRBJ2-7; 8 bases are shared with TRBD2. Losses at the gene ends were 4 bases for V and 5 bases for J; bases not matched to a gene: 34. This CDR3 is built from 22 residues. The germline V gene has CDR1 DFQATT and CDR2 SNEGSKA (reference sequence). Here the CDR3 reads CSAKPLGRHSGRREGLVDEQYF. The CDR3 DNA sequence: TGCAGTGCTAAACCGCTGGGACGTCACTCCGGTAGACGGGAGGGCCTAGTTGACGAGCAGTACTTC.

This clonotype was seen a few times. The chain joins TRBV29-1 to TRBJ2-7; D is possibly TRBD2 (5 bases). Per the germline V gene, CDR1 is SQVTM and CDR2 is ANQGSEA. CDR3 length equals 13 residues. The ends were cut back, 3 bases at V and 2 bases at J, with 11 bases in the middle. The chain's CDR3 is CSVEAEVPYEQYF. The CDR3 coding sequence is TGCAGCGTTGAGGCGGAGGTACCCTACGAGCAGTACTTC.

V and J are TRBV28 and TRBJ2-7; D gene ambiguous. The V end lost 5 bases, the J end lost 3 bases, and 14 bases lay between the germline ends. Germline V gives CDR1 MDHEN, CDR2 SYDVKM. The CDR3 runs to 14 residues. CDR3 sequence reads: CASSPKLRNYEQYF. The DNA for the CDR3 is TGTGCCAGCAGTCCAAAACTCCGAAACTACGAGCAGTACTTC.

The chain uses TRBV11-2 and TRBJ2-1; D is undetermined. CDR3 length: 14 amino acids. Trimming left V 2 bases short and J 5 bases short, with 10 bases between. Germline CDR1 reads SGHAT; CDR2 reads FQNNGV. The CDR3 region is CASSLKPADNEQFF. The CDR3 DNA reads TGTGCCAGCAGCTTAAAACCGGCTGACAATGAGCAGTTCTTC.

This clonotype appeared a few times. The chain couples TRBV11-2 to TRBJ1-3; D unclear. CDR3 length: 13 residues. Germline-derived CDR1 and CDR2 are SGHAT and FQNNGV. The germline V and J ends were trimmed by 2 bases and 0 bases, with 2 bases remaining between them. The CDR3 sequence is CASSLYSGNTIYF. The CDR3 nucleotides are TGTGCCAGCAGCTTATACTCTGGAAACACCATATATTTT. Looking up the rest from reference TRBV11-2 and TRBJ1-3 gives the full variable domain: EAGVAQSPRYKIIEKRQSVAFWCNPISGHATLYWYQQILGQGPKLLIQFQNNGVVDDSQLPKDRFSAERLKGVDSTLKIQPAKLEDSAVYLCASSLYSGNTIYFGEGSWLTVV.